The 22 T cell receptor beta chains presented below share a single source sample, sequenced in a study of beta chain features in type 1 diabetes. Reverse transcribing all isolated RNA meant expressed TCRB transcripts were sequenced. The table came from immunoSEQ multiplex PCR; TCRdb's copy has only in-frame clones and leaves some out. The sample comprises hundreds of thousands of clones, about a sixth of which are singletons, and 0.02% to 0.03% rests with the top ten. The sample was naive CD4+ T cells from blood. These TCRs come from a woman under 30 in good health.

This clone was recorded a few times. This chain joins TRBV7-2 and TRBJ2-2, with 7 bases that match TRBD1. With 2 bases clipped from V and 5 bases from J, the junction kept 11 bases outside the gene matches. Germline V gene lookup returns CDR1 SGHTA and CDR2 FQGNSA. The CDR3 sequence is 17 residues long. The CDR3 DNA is TGTGCCAGCAGCTTACGGTTTCCAGGGGGAAGGACCGGGGAGCTGTTTTTT. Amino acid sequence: CASSLRFPGGRTGELFF.

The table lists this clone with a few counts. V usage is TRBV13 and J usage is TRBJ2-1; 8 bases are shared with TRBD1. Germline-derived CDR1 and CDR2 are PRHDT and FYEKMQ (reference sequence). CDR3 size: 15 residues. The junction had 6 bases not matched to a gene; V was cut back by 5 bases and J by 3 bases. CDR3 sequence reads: CASSKGQGVYNEQFF. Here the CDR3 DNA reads TGTGCCAGCAGCAAAGGACAGGGTGTCTACAATGAGCAGTTCTTC.

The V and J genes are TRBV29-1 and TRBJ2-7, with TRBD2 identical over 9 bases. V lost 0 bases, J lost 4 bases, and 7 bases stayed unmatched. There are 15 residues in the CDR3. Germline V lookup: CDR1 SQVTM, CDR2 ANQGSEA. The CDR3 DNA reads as TGCAGCGTTGAAGATTTCGGCGGGAGGGGGTACGAGCAGTACTTC. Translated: CSVEDFGGRGYEQYF.

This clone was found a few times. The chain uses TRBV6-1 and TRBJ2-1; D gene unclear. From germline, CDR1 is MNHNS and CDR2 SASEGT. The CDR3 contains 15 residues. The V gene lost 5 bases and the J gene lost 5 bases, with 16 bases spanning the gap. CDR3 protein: CASSSLWVGNNEQFF. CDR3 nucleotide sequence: TGTGCCAGCAGTTCCCTCTGGGTGGGGAACAATGAGCAGTTCTTC.

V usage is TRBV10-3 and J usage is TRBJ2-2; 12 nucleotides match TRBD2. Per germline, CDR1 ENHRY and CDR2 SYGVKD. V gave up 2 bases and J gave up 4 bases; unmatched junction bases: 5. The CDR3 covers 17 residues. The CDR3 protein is CAISEPSGRAPTGELFF. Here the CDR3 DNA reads TGTGCCATCAGTGAGCCTAGCGGGAGGGCCCCCACCGGGGAGCTGTTTTTT.

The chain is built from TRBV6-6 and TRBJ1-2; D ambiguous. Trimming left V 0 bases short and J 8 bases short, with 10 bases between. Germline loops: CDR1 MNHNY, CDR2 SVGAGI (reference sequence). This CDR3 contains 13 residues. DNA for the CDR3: TGTGCCAGCAGTTACTCAAGCGGGTCCGGCTACACCTTC. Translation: CASSYSSGSGYTF.

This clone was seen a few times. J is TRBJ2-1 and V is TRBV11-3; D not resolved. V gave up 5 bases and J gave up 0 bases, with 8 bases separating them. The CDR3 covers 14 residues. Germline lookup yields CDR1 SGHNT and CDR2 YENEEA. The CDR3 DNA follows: TGTGCCAGCAGCCACGATAGCTCCTACAATGAGCAGTTCTTC. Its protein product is CASSHDSSYNEQFF.

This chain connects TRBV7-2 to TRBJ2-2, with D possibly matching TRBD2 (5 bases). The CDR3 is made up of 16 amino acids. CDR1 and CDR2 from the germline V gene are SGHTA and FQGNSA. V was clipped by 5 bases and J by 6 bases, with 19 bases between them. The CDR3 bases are TGTGCCAGCAGCCCCATGGAGGTCCTTTTGGCCGGGGAGCTGTTTTTT. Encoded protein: CASSPMEVLLAGELFF.

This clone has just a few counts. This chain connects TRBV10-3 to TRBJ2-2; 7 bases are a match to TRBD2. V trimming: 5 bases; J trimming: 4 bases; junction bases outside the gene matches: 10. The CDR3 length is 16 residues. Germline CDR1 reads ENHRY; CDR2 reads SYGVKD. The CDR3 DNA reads TGTGCCATCAGTTCCACGGGGGGAGGTGGCACCGGGGAGCTGTTTTTT. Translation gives CAISSTGGGGTGELFF.

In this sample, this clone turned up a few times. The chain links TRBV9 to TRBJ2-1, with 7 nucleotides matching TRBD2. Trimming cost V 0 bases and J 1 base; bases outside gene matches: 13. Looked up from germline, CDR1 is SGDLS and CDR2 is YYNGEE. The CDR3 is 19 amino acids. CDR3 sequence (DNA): TGTGCCAGCAGCGTAGACCCGGTAGGCGGGAGCTTTTCCTACAATGAGCAGTTCTTC. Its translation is CASSVDPVGGSFSYNEQFF.

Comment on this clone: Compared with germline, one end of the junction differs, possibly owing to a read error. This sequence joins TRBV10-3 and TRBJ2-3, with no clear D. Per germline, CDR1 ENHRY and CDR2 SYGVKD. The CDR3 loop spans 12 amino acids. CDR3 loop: CASSYSTDTQYF. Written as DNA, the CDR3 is TGTGCCAGCAGTTACTCGACAGATACGCAGTATTTT.

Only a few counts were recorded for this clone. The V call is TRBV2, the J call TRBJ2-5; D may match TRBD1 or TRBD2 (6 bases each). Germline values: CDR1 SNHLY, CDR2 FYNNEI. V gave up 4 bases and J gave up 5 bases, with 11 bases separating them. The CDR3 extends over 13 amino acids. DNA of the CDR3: TGTGCCAGCAGTGGGGGGGCTCGGGAGACCCAGTACTTC. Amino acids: CASSGGARETQYF.

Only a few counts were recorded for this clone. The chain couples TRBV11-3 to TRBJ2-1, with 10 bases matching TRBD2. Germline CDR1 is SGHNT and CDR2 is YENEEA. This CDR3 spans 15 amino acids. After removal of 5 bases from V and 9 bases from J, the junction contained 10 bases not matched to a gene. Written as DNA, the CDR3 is TGTGCCAGCAGCACTACTAGCGGGGTCGGCGGTGAGCAGTTCTTC. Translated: CASSTTSGVGGEQFF.

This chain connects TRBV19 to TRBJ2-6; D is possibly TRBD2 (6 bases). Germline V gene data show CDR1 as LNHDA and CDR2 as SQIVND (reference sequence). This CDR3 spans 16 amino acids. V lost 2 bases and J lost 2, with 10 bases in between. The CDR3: CASSILSGAGANVLTF. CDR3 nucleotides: TGTGCCAGTAGTATATTATCGGGAGCTGGGGCCAACGTCCTGACTTTC.

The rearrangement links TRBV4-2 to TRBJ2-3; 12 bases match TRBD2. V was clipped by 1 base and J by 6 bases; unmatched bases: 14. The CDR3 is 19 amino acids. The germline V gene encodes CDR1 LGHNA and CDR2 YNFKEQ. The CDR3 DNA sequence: TGTGCCAGCAGCCAAGTGGGGCTGACTAGCGGGAGAGAGGGGGATACGCAGTATTTT. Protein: CASSQVGLTSGREGDTQYF.

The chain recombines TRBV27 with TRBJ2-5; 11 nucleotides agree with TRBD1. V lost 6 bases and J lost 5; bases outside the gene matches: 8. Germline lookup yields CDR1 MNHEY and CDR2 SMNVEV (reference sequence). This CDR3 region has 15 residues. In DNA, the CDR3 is TGTGCCAGCAGCCCAGGACAGGGGGCAGGGGAGACCCAGTACTTC. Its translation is CASSPGQGAGETQYF.

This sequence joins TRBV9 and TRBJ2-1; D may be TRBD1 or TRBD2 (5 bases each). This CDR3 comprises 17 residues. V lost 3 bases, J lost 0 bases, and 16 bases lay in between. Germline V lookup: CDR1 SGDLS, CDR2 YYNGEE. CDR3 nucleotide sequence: TGTGCCAGCAGCGAAACAGGCGGGCAGAACTCCTACAATGAGCAGTTCTTC. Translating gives CASSETGGQNSYNEQFF.

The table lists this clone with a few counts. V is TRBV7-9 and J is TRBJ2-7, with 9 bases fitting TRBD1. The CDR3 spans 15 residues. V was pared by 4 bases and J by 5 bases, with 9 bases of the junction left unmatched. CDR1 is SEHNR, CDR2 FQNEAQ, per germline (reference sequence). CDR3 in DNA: TGTGCCAGCAGCTCAAACAGGGGGCGCGTCCACGAGCAGTACTTC. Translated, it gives CASSSNRGRVHEQYF. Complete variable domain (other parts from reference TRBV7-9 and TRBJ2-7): DTGVSQNPRHKITKRGQNVTFRCDPISEHNRLYWYRQTLGQGPEFLTYFQNEAQLEKSRLLSDRFSAERPKGSFSTLEIQRTEQGDSAMYLCASSSNRGRVHEQYFGPGTRLTVT.

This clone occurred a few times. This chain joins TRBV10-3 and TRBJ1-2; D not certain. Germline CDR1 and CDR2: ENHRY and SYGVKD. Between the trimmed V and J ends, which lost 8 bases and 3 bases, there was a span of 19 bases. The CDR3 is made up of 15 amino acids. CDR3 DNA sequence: TGTGCCATCGTTCCAGGTCCAGGATCCTACTATGGCTACACCTTC. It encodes CAIVPGPGSYYGYTF.

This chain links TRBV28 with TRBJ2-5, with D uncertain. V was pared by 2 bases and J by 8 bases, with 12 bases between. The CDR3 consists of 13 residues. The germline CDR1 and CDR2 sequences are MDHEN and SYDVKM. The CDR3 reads CASSLSGPGTQYF. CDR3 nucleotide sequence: TGTGCCAGCAGTTTAAGTGGGCCAGGCACCCAGTACTTC.

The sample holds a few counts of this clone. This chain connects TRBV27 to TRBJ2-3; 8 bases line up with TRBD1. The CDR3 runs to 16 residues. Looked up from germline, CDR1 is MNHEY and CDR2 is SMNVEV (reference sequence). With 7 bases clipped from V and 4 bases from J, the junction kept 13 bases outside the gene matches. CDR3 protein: CASNSIGDRRPDTQYF. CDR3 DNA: TGTGCCAGCAATTCCATAGGGGACAGGCGCCCAGATACGCAGTATTTT.

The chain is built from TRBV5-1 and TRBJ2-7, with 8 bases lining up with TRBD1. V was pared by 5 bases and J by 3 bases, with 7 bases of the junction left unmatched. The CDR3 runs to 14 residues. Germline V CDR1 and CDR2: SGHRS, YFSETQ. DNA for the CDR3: TGCGCCAGCAGATCAGGGGGCGCAGACTACGAGCAGTACTTC. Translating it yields CASRSGGADYEQYF.